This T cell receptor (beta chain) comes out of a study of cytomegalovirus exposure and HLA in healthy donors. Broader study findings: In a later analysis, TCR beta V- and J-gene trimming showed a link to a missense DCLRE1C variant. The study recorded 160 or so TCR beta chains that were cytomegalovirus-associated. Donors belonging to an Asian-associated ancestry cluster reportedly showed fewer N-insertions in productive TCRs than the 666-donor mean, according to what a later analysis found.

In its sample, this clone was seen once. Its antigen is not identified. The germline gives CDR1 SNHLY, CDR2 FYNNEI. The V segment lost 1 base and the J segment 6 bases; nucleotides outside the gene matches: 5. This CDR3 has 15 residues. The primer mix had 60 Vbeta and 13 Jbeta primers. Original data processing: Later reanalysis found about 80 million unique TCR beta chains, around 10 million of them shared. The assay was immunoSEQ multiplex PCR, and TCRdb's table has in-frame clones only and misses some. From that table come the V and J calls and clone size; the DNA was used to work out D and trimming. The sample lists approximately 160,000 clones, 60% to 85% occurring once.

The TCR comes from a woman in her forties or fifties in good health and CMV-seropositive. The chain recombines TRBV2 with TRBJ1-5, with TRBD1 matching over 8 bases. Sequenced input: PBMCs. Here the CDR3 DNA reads TGTGCCAGCAGTGAAGAGACAGGGGTCTTTCAGCCCCAGCATTTT. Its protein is CASSEETGVFQPQHF.